The 24 T cell receptor beta chains below come from one sample, sequenced in a study of blood T cell repertoires in COVID-19. TCRdb keeps only in-frame clones here, not all; method: immunoSEQ multiplex PCR. The data hold more than 85,000 clones, with approximately 80% observed a single time. Sequenced input: peripheral blood. Receptors were obtained from a woman older than 75 with active or convalescent COVID-19.

The CDR3 loop is CASSSPTRPSTDTQYF. The DNA of the CDR3 is TGTGCCAGCAGTTCCCCGACTAGACCGAGCACAGATACGCAGTATTTT. J is TRBJ2-3 and V is TRBV27; a possible D gene is TRBD2 (6 bases). Trimming stripped 4 bases from V and 0 bases from J, with 14 bases between. CDR3 length equals 16 residues. The germline V gene has CDR1 MNHEY and CDR2 SMNVEV (reference sequence).

V gene TRBV5-1 combines with J gene TRBJ2-3, with 9 bases identical to TRBD2. CDR1 and CDR2 from the germline V gene are SGHRS and YFSETQ. The CDR3 has 17 amino acids. Trimming took 4 bases from V and 2 from J; bases not matched to a gene: 11. The chain's CDR3 is CASSPSSGTSITDTQYF. CDR3 DNA: TGCGCCAGCAGCCCGTCCAGCGGGACTAGCATCACAGATACGCAGTATTTT.

The genes are TRBV3-1 (or the pseudogene TRBV3-2) and TRBJ2-5; D ambiguous. Germline CDR1 LGHDT, CDR2 YNNKEL (reference sequence). V lost 3 bases, J lost 2 bases, and 10 bases lay in between. There are 14 residues in the CDR3. DNA for the CDR3: TGTGCCAGCAGCCATCATGCTAGACAAGAGACCCAGTACTTC. Its protein product is CASSHHARQETQYF.

This chain links TRBV27 with TRBJ2-7, with TRBD2 matching 13 bases. The V segment lost 8 bases and the J segment 6 bases; nucleotides outside the gene matches: 16. Germline-derived CDR1 and CDR2 are MNHEY and SMNVEV (reference sequence). The length of the CDR3 is 17 residues. For the CDR3, the DNA is TGTGCCAGCCATACTCGACTAGCGGGAGGTTGGGCTCGCGAGCAGTACTTC. It codes for CASHTRLAGGWAREQYF.

This clone was detected a few times. This chain uses TRBV7-9 with TRBJ2-1; unclear D gene. V was clipped by 3 bases and J by 6 bases, with 12 bases between them. The germline CDR1 and CDR2 sequences are SEHNR and FQNEAQ (reference sequence). The CDR3 is 14 amino acids. CDR3 protein: CASSFRGLGNEQFF. The CDR3 DNA reads as TGTGCCAGCAGCTTCCGAGGTCTAGGCAATGAGCAGTTCTTC.

The rearrangement joins TRBV7-2 to TRBJ2-7, with TRBD1 matching 7 bases. CDR3 length: 15 residues. The V and J ends lost 5 bases and 2 bases, in that order; junction bases with no gene match: 9. Germline CDR1 SGHTA, CDR2 FQGNSA. CDR3 bases: TGTGCCAGCAGCGTGGCCGGGACAGAGACCTACGAGCAGTACTTC. Its translation: CASSVAGTETYEQYF.

The sample holds a few counts of this clone. The rearrangement uses TRBV5-1 and TRBJ1-1; 10 bases agree with TRBD1. The CDR3 contains 15 residues. Germline CDR1 is SGHRS and CDR2 is YFSETQ. J gave up 1 base and V 4 bases, and 4 bases lay outside the gene matches. The CDR3 bases are TGCGCCAGCAGCGCTGGGGACAGGGGGAACACTGAAGCTTTCTTT. It is translated as CASSAGDRGNTEAFF.

V gene TRBV9 combines with J gene TRBJ1-2; 8 positions match TRBD1. The CDR3 extends over 14 amino acids. Trimming took 5 bases from V and 4 from J; bases not matched to a gene: 7. Germline CDR1 is SGDLS and CDR2 is YYNGEE. CDR3 protein: CASSRGQGTYGYTF. The DNA for the CDR3 is TGTGCCAGCAGTCGAGGACAGGGCACCTATGGCTACACCTTC.

As concerns this clone: The same CDR3 arises from other DNA sequences in this sample as well. The chain recombines TRBV2 with TRBJ2-7; D not certain. V lost 5 bases, J lost 3 bases, and 5 bases lay in between. Germline values: CDR1 SNHLY, CDR2 FYNNEI. This CDR3 region has 11 residues. The CDR3 DNA reads as TGTGCCAGCAGTATTCTCTACGAGCAGTACTTC. Residues: CASSILYEQYF.

V usage is TRBV27 and J usage is TRBJ2-7; 15 bases are shared with TRBD2. This CDR3 comprises 18 residues. The trim removed 6 bases at V and 0 bases at J, leaving 9 bases unmatched. From germline, CDR1 is MNHEY and CDR2 SMNVEV (reference sequence). The CDR3, as DNA: TGTGCCAGCAGATATCCGGGACTAGCGGGAGGCAACTCCTACGAGCAGTACTTC. Amino acids: CASRYPGLAGGNSYEQYF.

The rearrangement uses TRBV9 and TRBJ2-3; TRBD2 aligns across 9 bases. From germline, CDR1 is SGDLS and CDR2 YYNGEE. After removal of 0 bases from V and 3 bases from J, the junction contained 8 bases not matched to a gene. This CDR3 is built from 17 residues. CDR3 DNA: TGTGCCAGCAGCGTAGGTCGCGGGAGGGCCGGAACAGATACGCAGTATTTT. Translation gives CASSVGRGRAGTDTQYF.

This clone was seen a single time. This rearrangement joins TRBV29-1 to TRBJ2-1; 9 bases fit TRBD2. Germline lookup yields CDR1 SQVTM and CDR2 ANQGSEA. The CDR3 contains 14 residues. The ends lost 1 base at V and 16 bases at J; junction bases unmatched: 14. The CDR3 nucleotides read TGCAGCGTTGAAGGCCCAGCGGGAGGCGCGTGGGAATTCTTC. This gives the protein CSVEGPAGGAWEFF.

The chain joins TRBV27 to TRBJ2-7; TRBD1 might be the D (5 bases). The V gene's germline CDR1 is MNHEY and CDR2 SMNVEV (reference sequence). The CDR3 sequence is 15 residues long. The V and J ends lost 5 bases and 3 bases respectively, with 17 bases between them. DNA for the CDR3: TGTGCCAGCAGTCCGTCCGCGTCGACAGTCTACGAGCAGTACTTC. Protein product: CASSPSASTVYEQYF.

For the CDR3, the DNA is TGTGCCAGCAGCGCCCGGGACTTTTACACAGATACGCAGTATTTT. It is translated as CASSARDFYTDTQYF. V gene TRBV7-6 combines with J gene TRBJ2-3; TRBD2 might be the D (6 bases). Trimming cost V 5 bases and J 2 bases, with 14 bases left between them. Germline V CDR1 and CDR2: SGHVS, FNYEAQ. The length of the CDR3 is 15 residues.

The rearrangement links TRBV7-6 to TRBJ1-5; D is ambiguous. Germline V CDR1 and CDR2: SGHVS, FNYEAQ. There are 14 residues in the CDR3. V was trimmed by 3 bases and J by 3 bases, leaving 9 bases between them. The CDR3 bases are TGTGCCAGCAGCTTGCCCGGAGTCAATCAGCCCCAGCATTTT. Its translation: CASSLPGVNQPQHF.

This sequence joins TRBV6-1 and TRBJ2-1; D is uncertain. Germline V gives CDR1 MNHNS, CDR2 SASEGT. The CDR3 covers 16 residues. Trimming cost V 2 bases and J 0 bases, with 11 bases left between them. This CDR3 reads CASSELAYSSYNEQFF. In nucleotides, the CDR3 is TGTGCCAGCAGTGAACTTGCTTACAGCTCCTACAATGAGCAGTTCTTC.

The V gene is TRBV5-6, the J gene TRBJ2-1; D is perhaps TRBD1 (6 bases). Trimming shortened V by 4 bases and J by 10 bases, and 15 bases separated the two germline ends. This CDR3 has 13 amino acids. The germline V gene encodes CDR1 SGHDT and CDR2 YYEEEE. CDR3 nucleotides: TGTGCCAGCAGCCTCACAGGGTTTAGGGAGCAGTTCTTC. Amino acid sequence: CASSLTGFREQFF. Complete variable domain (other parts from reference TRBV5-6 and TRBJ2-1): DAGVTQSPTHLIKTRGQQVTLRCSPKSGHDTVSWYQQALGQGPQFIFQYYEEEERQRGNFPDRFSGHQFPNYSSELNVNALLLGDSALYLCASSLTGFREQFFGPGTRLTVL.

The chain employs TRBV5-1 and TRBJ2-5; no clear D gene. V was trimmed by 0 bases and J by 7 bases, leaving 10 bases between them. This CDR3 has 13 residues. Germline values: CDR1 SGHRS, CDR2 YFSETQ. CDR3 DNA sequence: TGCGCCAGCAGCTTGGAGGTTCAGGTGACCCAGTACTTC. Its protein product is CASSLEVQVTQYF.

This clone was counted a few times. The genes are TRBV15 and TRBJ1-2; 7 bases line up with TRBD1. V lost 0 bases and J lost 5; bases outside the gene matches: 9. Germline CDR1 and CDR2: LNHNV and YYDKDF (reference sequence). The CDR3 covers 16 residues. The DNA of the CDR3 is TGTGCCACCAGCAGAGATCTCGAGGGGGCAGGGTATGGCTACACCTTC. The encoded protein is CATSRDLEGAGYGYTF.

The chain recombines TRBV5-8 with TRBJ2-4, with 10 positions matching TRBD2. Trimming removed 10 bases from V and 6 bases from J; junction bases left unmatched: 7. The germline V gene encodes CDR1 SGHTS and CDR2 YDEGEE. The CDR3 length is 13 residues. CDR3 loop: CASSGSEINIQYF. The CDR3 DNA reads TGTGCCTCTAGCGGGAGTGAGATAAACATTCAGTACTTC.

The rearrangement links TRBV1 to TRBJ2-5; the D call TRBD1 from the table was never checked on the DNA. TRBV1 is a recognized pseudogene. The CDR3 totals 17 residues. The CDR3 loop is CTSSPRGKTGSQETQYF. The CDR3 coding sequence is TGCACCAGCAGCCCAAGGGGGAAAACAGGGTCCCAAGAGACCCAGTACTTC.

The J gene is TRBJ1-5, the V gene TRBV30; tentatively, D is TRBD1 (6 bases). The germline V gene encodes CDR1 GTSNPN and CDR2 SVGIG (reference sequence). The CDR3 totals 14 residues. Deletions cut 2 bases from V and 1 base from J, with 9 bases between. DNA of the CDR3: TGTGCCTGGAGTCCCGGACAGAGCAATCAGCCCCAGCATTTT. Translated, it gives CAWSPGQSNQPQHF. Using reference TRBV30 and TRBJ1-5 for the parts outside the CDR3, the full variable domain is SQTIHQWPATLVQPVGSPLSLECTVEGTSNPNLYWYRQAAGRGLQLLFYSVGIGQISSEVPQNLSASRPQDRQFILSSKKLLLSDSGFYLCAWSPGQSNQPQHFGDGTRLSIL.

This chain links TRBV4-1 with TRBJ1-1; D possibly corresponds to TRBD1 (5 bases). V was pared by 5 bases and J by 4 bases, with 26 bases between. Germline-derived CDR1 and CDR2 are MGHRA and YSYEKL. This CDR3 is built from 18 residues. The CDR3 reads CASSATLRPRAGGTEAFF. In DNA, the CDR3 is TGCGCCAGCAGCGCAACGTTGAGACCCAGGGCCGGCGGCACTGAAGCTTTCTTT.

This clone was counted a single time. CDR3 sequence reads: CASSLGVRTSGGEQYF. CDR3 bases: TGCGCCAGCAGCTTGGGAGTGCGGACTAGCGGGGGGGAGCAGTACTTC. The chain joins TRBV5-1 to TRBJ2-7; 14 nucleotides line up with TRBD2. CDR1 is SGHRS, CDR2 YFSETQ, per germline. With V trimmed by 0 bases and J by 7 bases, 6 bases remained unmatched. The CDR3 covers 16 residues. The full variable domain, completed using reference TRBV5-1 and TRBJ2-7, is KAGVTQTPRYLIKTRGQQVTLSCSPISGHRSVSWYQQTPGQGLQFLFEYFSETQRNKGNFPGRFSGRQFSNSRSEMNVSTLELGDSALYLCASSLGVRTSGGEQYFGPGTRLTVT.